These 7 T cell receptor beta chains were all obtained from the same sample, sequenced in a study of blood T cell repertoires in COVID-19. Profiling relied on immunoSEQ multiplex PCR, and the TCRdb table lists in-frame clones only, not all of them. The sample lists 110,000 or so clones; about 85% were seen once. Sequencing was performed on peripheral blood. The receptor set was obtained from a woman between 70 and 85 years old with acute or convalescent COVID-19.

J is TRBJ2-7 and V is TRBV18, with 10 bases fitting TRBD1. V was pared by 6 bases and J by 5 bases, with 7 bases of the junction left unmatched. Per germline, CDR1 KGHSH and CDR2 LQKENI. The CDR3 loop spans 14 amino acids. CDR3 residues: CASSQGTGADEQYV. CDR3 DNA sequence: TGTGCCAGCTCCCAAGGGACAGGGGCAGACGAGCAGTACGTC.

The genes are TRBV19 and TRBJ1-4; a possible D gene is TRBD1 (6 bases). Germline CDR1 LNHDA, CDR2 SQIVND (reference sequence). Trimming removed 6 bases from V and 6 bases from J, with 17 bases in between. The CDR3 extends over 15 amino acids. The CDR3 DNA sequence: TGTGCCAGTAGCCCGGGGGGGCCAGGGGATGAAAAACTGTTTTTT. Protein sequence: CASSPGGPGDEKLFF.

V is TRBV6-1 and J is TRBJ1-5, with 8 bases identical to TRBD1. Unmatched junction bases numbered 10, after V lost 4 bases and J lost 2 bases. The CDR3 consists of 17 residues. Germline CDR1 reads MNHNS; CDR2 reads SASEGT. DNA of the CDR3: TGTGCCAGCAGTGTCCCCCAGGGGGCGATCGGCAATCAGCCCCAGCATTTT. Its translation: CASSVPQGAIGNQPQHF.

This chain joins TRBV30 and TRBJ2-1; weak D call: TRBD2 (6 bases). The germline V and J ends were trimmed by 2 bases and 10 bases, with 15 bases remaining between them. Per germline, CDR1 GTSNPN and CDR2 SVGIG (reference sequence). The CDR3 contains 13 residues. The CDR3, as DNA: TGTGCCTGGAGTACGGGAGTTAACGGGGAGCAGTTCTTC. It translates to CAWSTGVNGEQFF.

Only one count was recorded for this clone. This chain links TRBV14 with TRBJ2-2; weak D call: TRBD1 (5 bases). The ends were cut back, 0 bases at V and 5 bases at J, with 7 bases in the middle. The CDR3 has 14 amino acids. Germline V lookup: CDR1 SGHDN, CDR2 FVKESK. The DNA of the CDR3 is TGTGCCAGCAGCCAAGATTCAGGGACCGGGGAGCTGTTTTTT. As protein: CASSQDSGTGELFF.

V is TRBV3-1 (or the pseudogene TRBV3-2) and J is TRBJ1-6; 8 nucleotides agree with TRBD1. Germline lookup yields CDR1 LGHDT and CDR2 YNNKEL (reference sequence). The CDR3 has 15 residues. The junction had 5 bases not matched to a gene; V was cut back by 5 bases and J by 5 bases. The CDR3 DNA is TGTGCCAGCAGCTCCCCGGACAGGGATAATTCACCCCTCCACTTT. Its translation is CASSSPDRDNSPLHF.

CDR3 sequence reads: CASSLGQTQTSYEQYV. CDR3 DNA sequence: TGTGCCAGCAGCCTTGGACAGACACAGACCTCCTACGAGCAGTACGTC. This rearrangement joins TRBV3-1 (or the pseudogene TRBV3-2) to TRBJ2-7, with D possibly matching TRBD1 (6 bases). Trimming stripped 4 bases from V and 0 bases from J, with 16 bases between. This CDR3 has 16 residues. CDR1 LGHDT and CDR2 YNNKEL come from the germline V gene (reference sequence).